The clone carrying this TCR beta chain was seen many times. Its target is not known. Template material for amplifying TCR beta CDR3 regions consisted of RNA transcripts. A set of HTBI primers served as the primers for a first-round RT-PCR of the TCR CDR3. TCRdb processed the multiplex PCR reads anew with MiXCR; each CDR3 protein has one entry. There are about 610,000 distinct CDR3 sequences in the sample; roughly 14% occur only once, and approximately 4.3% lies in the top ten. In making diagnoses, clinical symptoms, serum thyroxine and TRAb, thyroid ultrasound and orbital computed tomography were all used. The authors obtained PBMCs from more than 8 ml of fresh peripheral blood. From germline, CDR1 is MNHEY and CDR2 SVGAGI. V gave up 6 bases and J gave up 3 bases, with 11 bases separating them. This CDR3 is built from 13 residues. The data derive from a study of T cells in Graves' hyperthyroidism and ophthalmopathy. Across the whole study: Peripheral blood was obtained at initial diagnosis, preceding any treatment. General study findings and limits: Expanded thyroid clonotypes (above 0.001) were mostly also found in blood.

This TCR came from a woman aged 40 to 50 with Graves' ophthalmopathy. V usage is TRBV6-5 and J usage is TRBJ1-1; no reliable D call. The sequenced sample consisted of blood. For the CDR3, the DNA is TGTGCCAGCAGACCCAAACGGTACACTGAAGCTTTCTTT. As protein: CASRPKRYTEAFF.